The sequence of this T cell receptor (beta chain) was determined in a study of T cell responses to AZD1222 COVID-19 vaccine listed by TCRdb under 2021. At the level of the whole study: AZD1222 recipients whose second dose came at about 4 weeks and those whose second dose came at about 12 weeks were combined into one group, since spike-specific TCR depth and breadth did not differ between the two schedules. A total of approximately 230 trial participants underwent TCR sequencing, of whom 200 to 220 received two doses of AZD1222 and some 25 received two doses of the MenACWY control vaccine. Trial participants were enrolled by age into 18-55, 56-69 and 70-plus year subgroups, with around 140, 26 and 57 TCR-sequenced participants respectively.

In the case of this clone: What antigen it recognizes has not been identified. No base-level quality is on record; no much larger clone is a single base apart.

Summary of the overall study and its limitations: Because no day 14 peak-response samples were available, the repertoires could be characterized only after the peak T cell response. Conclusions about previously exposed vaccinees are limited, since just six AZD1222 recipients were seropositive for SARS-CoV-2 at baseline. Participants were mostly white British and included more females than males, and it was suggested by the authors that clonal diversity may have been underestimated. CD4 TCRs associated with the vaccine covered the entire spike protein, and the dominant responses were in regions 160-218 and 743-854. The 56-69-year group was small, and its depth increase did not reach significance, likely because of low power. Reportedly, close to half of the unique spike-specific TCRs recognized epitopes lying outside the regions that are mutated in the B.1.351 and B.1.1.7 variants. Spike-specific TCR breadth and depth rose significantly after two AZD1222 doses compared with day 0 and with MenACWY recipients.

Reading the germline V gene gives CDR1 MNHNS and CDR2 SASEGT. The CDR3 covers 15 residues, taking in both the cysteine and the phenylalanine. Only CDR3 DNA is held: 45 bases, read in frame from base 1. Trimming takes 3 bases off V and 4 bases off J; junction bases not matched to a gene: 7. The CDR3 regions of human TCRbeta chains were analyzed by immunosequencing. The study's own analysis went as follows. Repertoire TCRs were checked for matches against a reference library of SARS-CoV-2-specific TCRs that had been generated using the MIRA antigen-specificity platform. Breadth meant the fraction of unique TCRs that were SARS-CoV-2-associated, whereas depth meant the fraction of total T cells that were SARS-CoV-2-associated. Using the MIRA data, each spike-specific TCR was mapped to the spike region that the TCR reacts to and placed in a CD4 or CD8 class. Log10-transformed breadth and depth values were compared by one-way ANOVA with Sidak's multiple comparisons tests. TCRdb re-hosts the immuneACCESS table, in-frame sequences only. Its copies lack some clones; in the studies checked, an unresolved V gene accounts for under half of them, and the cause for the rest is not known. V and J calls and clone size follow that table, whereas D and trimming were derived from the DNA. The sample profile shows about 97,000 clones; approximately 90% of them were found once. Together, the top ten hold 2.8% of the sample.

What this sample's time point label stands for: baseline before first vaccination. Vaccinee samples came from UK trials COV001 and COV002, including a single-blind randomized controlled phase 2/3 trial of AZD1222 (ChAdOx1 nCoV-19) in healthy adults. For TCRbeta chain sequencing, PBMC samples were collected from trial participants at day 0 and at day 28 after the second dose. This clonotype was sampled from an adult in good health. The specimen was peripheral blood, collected on day 0 of AZD1222 vaccination. The chain employs TRBV6-1 and TRBJ1-2; 8 of the junction bases match TRBD1. Here the CDR3 is given as CASSEWDRPGYGYTF. The sequenced DNA: TGTGCCAGCAGTGAGTGGGACAGGCCTGGCTATGGCTACACCTTC.